The clone carrying this TCR beta chain was recorded at least ten times. Its antigen is undetermined. One junction end disagrees with the germline gene, perhaps due to a read error. The data derive from a study of regulatory T cells in long-lasting Graves disease. Points from the study as a whole: Persistent disease exhibited a predilection for TRBV28, TRBJ1-2 and TRBJ2-5.

Per the germline V gene, CDR1 is SEHNR and CDR2 is FQNEAQ (reference sequence). This CDR3 has 14 residues. Time point specified: newly diagnosed GD, antithyroid drugs for less than 3 months. The authors made the TCR library using RNA they extracted from PBMCs. As a group, patients came from one endocrinology department in Xi'an, China. Through Arm-PCR of CDR3 regions and iRepertoire HTBI primers, TCR beta libraries were built. Each CDR3 protein gets one entry after TCRdb re-called the multiplex PCR reads with MiXCR. The table has hundreds of thousands of distinct CDR3 sequences, about 16% seen once. The sample was also linked to a second study, of T cells in Graves' hyperthyroidism and ophthalmopathy. That investigation notes: Within blood appeared most thyroid clonotypes that had expanded above 0.001. Onset of ophthalmopathy came a median 6.5 months after the model predicted it.

This chain links TRBV7-9 with TRBJ2-7; D is uncertain. The sequence came from a woman aged 25 to 39 with Graves disease. Here the sequenced sample was peripheral blood mononuclear cells (PBMCs), taken at new diagnosis, from a patient treated with antithyroid drugs. The DNA of the CDR3 is TGCGCCAGCAGCTTGGATCTGGGCTCCTACGAGCAGTACTTC. Its translation: CASSLDLGSYEQYF. Full variable domain (rest looked up from reference TRBV7-9 and TRBJ2-7): DTGVSQNPRHKITKRGQNVTFRCDPISEHNRLYWYRQTLGQGPEFLTYFQNEAQLEKSRLLSDRFSAERPKGSFSTLEIQRTEQGDSAMYLCASSLDLGSYEQYFGPGTRLTVT.